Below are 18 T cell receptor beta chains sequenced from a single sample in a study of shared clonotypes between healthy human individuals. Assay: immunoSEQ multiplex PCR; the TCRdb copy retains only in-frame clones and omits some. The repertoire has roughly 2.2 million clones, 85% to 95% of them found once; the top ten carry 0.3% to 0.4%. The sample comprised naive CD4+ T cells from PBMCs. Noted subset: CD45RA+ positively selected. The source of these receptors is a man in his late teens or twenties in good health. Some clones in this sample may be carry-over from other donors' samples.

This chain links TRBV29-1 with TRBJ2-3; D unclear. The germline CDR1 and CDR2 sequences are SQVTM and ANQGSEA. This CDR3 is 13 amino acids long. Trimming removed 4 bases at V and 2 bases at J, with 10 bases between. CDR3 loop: CSVVRLLTDTQYF. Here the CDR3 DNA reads TGCAGCGTTGTCAGGCTTCTCACAGATACGCAGTATTTT.

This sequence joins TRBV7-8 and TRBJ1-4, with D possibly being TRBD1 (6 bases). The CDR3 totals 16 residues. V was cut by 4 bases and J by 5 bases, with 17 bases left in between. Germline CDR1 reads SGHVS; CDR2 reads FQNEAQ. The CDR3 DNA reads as TGTGCCAGCAGCTCAAACACCGGGACACCGAATGAAAAACTGTTTTTT. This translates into CASSSNTGTPNEKLFF.

The chain's CDR3 is CASSYRHPGANVLTF. DNA of the CDR3: TGTGCCAGCAGTTACAGACACCCCGGGGCCAACGTCCTGACTTTC. The chain couples TRBV6-5 to TRBJ2-6; D is ambiguous. The CDR3 has 15 amino acids. The V gene lost 2 bases and the J gene lost 4 bases, with 9 bases spanning the gap. CDR1 MNHEY and CDR2 SVGAGI come from the germline V gene.

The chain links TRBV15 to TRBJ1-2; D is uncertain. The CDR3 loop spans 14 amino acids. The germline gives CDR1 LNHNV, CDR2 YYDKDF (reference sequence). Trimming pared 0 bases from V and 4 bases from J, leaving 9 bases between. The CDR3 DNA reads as TGTGCCACCAGCAGAGAAGTGGGTCCCTATGGCTACACCTTC. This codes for CATSREVGPYGYTF.

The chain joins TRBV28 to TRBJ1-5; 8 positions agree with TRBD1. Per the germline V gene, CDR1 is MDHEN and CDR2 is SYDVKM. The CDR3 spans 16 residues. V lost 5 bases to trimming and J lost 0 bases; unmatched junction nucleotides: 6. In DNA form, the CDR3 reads TGTGCCAGCAGTACAGGGGGTTCGTCTAGCAATCAGCCCCAGCATTTT. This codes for CASSTGGSSSNQPQHF.

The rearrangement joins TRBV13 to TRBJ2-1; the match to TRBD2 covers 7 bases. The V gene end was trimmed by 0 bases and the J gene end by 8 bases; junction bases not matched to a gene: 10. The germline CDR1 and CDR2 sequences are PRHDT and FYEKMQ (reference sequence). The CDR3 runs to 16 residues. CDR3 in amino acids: CASSLGLAGEVDEQFF. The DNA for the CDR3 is TGTGCCAGCAGCTTAGGCCTGGCGGGAGAGGTCGATGAGCAGTTCTTC.

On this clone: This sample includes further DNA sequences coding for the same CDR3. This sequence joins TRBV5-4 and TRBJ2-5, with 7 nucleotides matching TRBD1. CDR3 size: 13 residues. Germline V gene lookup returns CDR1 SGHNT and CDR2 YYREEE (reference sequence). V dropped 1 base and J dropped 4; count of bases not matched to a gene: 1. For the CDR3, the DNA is TGTGCCAGCAGCTTGAGACAGGGAGAGACCCAGTACTTC. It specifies CASSLRQGETQYF.

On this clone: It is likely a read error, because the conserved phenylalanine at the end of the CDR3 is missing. The CDR3 sequence is CASSLDRGGYTL. The DNA for the CDR3 is TGCGCCAGCAGCTTGGACAGGGGAGGCTACACCCTC. The rearrangement links TRBV5-1 to TRBJ1-2, with 7 bases that match TRBD1. Germline V lookup: CDR1 SGHRS, CDR2 YFSETQ. Germline trimming cut 0 bases from V and 8 bases from J; bases unmatched to any gene: 1. This CDR3 comprises 12 residues.

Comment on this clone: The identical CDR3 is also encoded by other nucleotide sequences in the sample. CDR3 DNA sequence: TGTGCCAGCAGCTGGAGGGACAGGGGGTACGAGCAGTACTTC. It is translated as CASSWRDRGYEQYF. The genes are TRBV5-6 and TRBJ2-7, with TRBD1 identical over 11 bases. The V and J ends lost 3 bases and 4 bases, in that order; junction bases with no gene match: 3. There are 14 residues in the CDR3. Germline V gene lookup returns CDR1 SGHDT and CDR2 YYEEEE.

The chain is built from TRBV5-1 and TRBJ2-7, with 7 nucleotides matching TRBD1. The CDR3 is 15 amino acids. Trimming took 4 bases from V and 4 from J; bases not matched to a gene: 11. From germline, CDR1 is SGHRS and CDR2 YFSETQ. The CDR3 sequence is CASSIEQGFRYEQYF. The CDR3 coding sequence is TGCGCCAGCAGCATAGAACAGGGGTTCCGATACGAGCAGTACTTC. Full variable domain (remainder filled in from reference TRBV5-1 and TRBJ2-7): KAGVTQTPRYLIKTRGQQVTLSCSPISGHRSVSWYQQTPGQGLQFLFEYFSETQRNKGNFPGRFSGRQFSNSRSEMNVSTLELGDSALYLCASSIEQGFRYEQYFGPGTRLTVT.

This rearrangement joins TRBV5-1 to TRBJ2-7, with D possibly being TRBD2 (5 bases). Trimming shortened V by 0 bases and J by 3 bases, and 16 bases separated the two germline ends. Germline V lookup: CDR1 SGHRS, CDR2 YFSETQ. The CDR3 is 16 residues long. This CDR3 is CASSLGWPGDNYEQYF. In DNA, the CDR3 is TGCGCCAGCAGCTTGGGGTGGCCCGGGGATAACTACGAGCAGTACTTC. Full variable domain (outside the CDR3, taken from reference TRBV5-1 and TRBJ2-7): KAGVTQTPRYLIKTRGQQVTLSCSPISGHRSVSWYQQTPGQGLQFLFEYFSETQRNKGNFPGRFSGRQFSNSRSEMNVSTLELGDSALYLCASSLGWPGDNYEQYFGPGTRLTVT.

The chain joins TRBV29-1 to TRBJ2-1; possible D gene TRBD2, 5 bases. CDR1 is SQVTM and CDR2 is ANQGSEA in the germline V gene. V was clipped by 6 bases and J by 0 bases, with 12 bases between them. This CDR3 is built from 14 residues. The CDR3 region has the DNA TGCAGCGTGAGACTGGCGGGCTCCTACAATGAGCAGTTCTTC. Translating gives CSVRLAGSYNEQFF.

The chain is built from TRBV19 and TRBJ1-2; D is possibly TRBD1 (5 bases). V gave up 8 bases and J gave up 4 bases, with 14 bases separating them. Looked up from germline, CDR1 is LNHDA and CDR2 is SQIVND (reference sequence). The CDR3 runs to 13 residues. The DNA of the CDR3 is TGTGCCAGTGTTGGGGACGGTATCTATGGCTACACCTTC. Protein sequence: CASVGDGIYGYTF. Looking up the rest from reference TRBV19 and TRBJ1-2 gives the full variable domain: DGGITQSPKYLFRKEGQNVTLSCEQNLNHDAMYWYRQDPGQGLRLIYYSQIVNDFQKGDIAEGYSVSREKKESFPLTVTSAQKNPTAFYLCASVGDGIYGYTFGSGTRLTVV.

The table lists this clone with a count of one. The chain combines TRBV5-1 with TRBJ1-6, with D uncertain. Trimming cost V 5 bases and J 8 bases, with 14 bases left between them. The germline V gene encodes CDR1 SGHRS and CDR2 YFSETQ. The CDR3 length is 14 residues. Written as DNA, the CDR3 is TGCGCCAGCAGGGATGGGGAGGGTTATTCACCCCTCCACTTT. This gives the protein CASRDGEGYSPLHF.

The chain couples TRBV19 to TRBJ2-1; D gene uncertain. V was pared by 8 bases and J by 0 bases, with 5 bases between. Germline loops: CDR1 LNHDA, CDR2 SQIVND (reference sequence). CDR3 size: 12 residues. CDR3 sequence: CASESSYNEQFF. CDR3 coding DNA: TGTGCCAGTGAGAGCTCCTACAATGAGCAGTTCTTC.

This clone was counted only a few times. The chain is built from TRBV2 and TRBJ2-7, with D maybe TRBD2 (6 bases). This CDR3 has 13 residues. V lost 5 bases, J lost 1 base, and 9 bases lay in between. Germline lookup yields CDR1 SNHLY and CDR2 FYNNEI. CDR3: CASSTGRSYEQYF. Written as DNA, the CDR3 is TGTGCCAGCAGTACCGGGAGATCCTACGAGCAGTACTTC.

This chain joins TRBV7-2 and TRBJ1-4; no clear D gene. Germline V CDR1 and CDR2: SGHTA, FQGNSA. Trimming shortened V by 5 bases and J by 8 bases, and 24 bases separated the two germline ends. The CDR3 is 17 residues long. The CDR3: CASSIFATGLSGEKLFF. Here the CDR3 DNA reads TGTGCCAGCAGCATATTTGCCACGGGCCTAAGTGGAGAAAAACTGTTTTTT.

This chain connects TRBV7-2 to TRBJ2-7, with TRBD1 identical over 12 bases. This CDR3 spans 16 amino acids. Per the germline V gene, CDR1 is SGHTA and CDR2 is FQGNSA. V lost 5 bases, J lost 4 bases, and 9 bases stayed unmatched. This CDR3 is CASSPRGQGAMYEQYF. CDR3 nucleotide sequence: TGTGCCAGCAGCCCGAGGGGACAGGGGGCTATGTACGAGCAGTACTTC.